This T cell receptor beta chain was recovered during a study of shared clonotypes between healthy human individuals. Clones were sequenced by immunoSEQ multiplex PCR, and TCRdb holds only the in-frame ones, with some missing. The sample lists around 2,000,000 clones; about 92% were seen once. CD45RO-negative CD8 cells positively selected for CCR7 made up the naive population, which excluded terminally differentiated effector memory CD45RA+ cells. CDR3 length equals 14 residues. Deletions cut 4 bases from V and 3 bases from J, with 13 bases between. The germline gives CDR1 MNHEY, CDR2 SMNVEV (reference sequence).

The sample taken for sequencing was naive CD8+ T cells from PBMCs. The chain recombines TRBV27 with TRBJ2-7, with D uncertain. This sequence was found in a man between 18 and 29 years old in good health. Some clones in this sample may be carry-over from other donors' samples. The CDR3 sequence is CASSSQVVGYEQYF. The DNA for the CDR3 is TGTGCCAGCAGTTCCCAGGTGGTAGGCTACGAGCAGTACTTC.